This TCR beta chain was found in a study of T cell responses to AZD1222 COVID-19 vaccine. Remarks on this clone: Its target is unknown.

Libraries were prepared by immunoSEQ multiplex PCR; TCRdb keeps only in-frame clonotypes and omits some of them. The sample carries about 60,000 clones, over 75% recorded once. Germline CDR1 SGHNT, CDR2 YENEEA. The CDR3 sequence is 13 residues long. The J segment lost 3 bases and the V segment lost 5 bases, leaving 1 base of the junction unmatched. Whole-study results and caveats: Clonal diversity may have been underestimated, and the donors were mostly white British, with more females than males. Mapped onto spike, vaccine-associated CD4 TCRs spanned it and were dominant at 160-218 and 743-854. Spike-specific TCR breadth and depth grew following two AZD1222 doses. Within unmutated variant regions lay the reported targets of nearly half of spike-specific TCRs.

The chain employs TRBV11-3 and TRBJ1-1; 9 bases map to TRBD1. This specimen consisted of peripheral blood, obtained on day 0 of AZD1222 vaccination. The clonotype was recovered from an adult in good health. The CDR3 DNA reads TGTGCCAGCAGCCGGGACAGGGACACTGAAGCTTTCTTT. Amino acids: CASSRDRDTEAFF.